A single sample is the source of the 30 T cell receptor beta chains below, sequenced in a study of Ad26.COV2.S vaccination and SARS-CoV-2 variants. Repertoires were generated with immunoSEQ multiplex PCR, while TCRdb's copy carries only in-frame clones and drops some. This table holds hundreds of thousands of clones, 92% found once. Treatment noted: over 15 received Ad26.COV2.S at low or high dose, single or two shots; 5 received placebo; per-sample allocation not given. The samples were gathered on day 63 after the first injection of vaccine or placebo. The source material was peripheral blood, sampled in a trial of Ad26.COV2.S vaccine versus placebo. The receptors were gathered from a person aged 18 to 65 who received the Ad26.COV2.S COVID-19 vaccine or a placebo.

This clone was counted a few times. The chain employs TRBV7-9 and TRBJ1-1, with TRBD1 identical over 7 bases. Germline CDR1 reads SEHNR; CDR2 reads FQNEAQ (reference sequence). This CDR3 is 13 amino acids long. V dropped 5 bases and J dropped 2; count of bases not matched to a gene: 2. The CDR3 spells CASSRQGNTEAFF. CDR3 nucleotides: TGTGCCAGCAGCCGACAGGGAAACACTGAAGCTTTCTTT. Full variable domain (outside the CDR3, taken from reference TRBV7-9 and TRBJ1-1): DTGVSQNPRHKITKRGQNVTFRCDPISEHNRLYWYRQTLGQGPEFLTYFQNEAQLEKSRLLSDRFSAERPKGSFSTLEIQRTEQGDSAMYLCASSRQGNTEAFFGQGTRLTVV.

The CDR3 sequence is CASSPQGGSGGYTF. CDR3 DNA sequence: TGCGCCAGCAGCCCCCAGGGGGGTTCCGGTGGCTACACCTTC. The chain carries TRBV5-1 and TRBJ1-2; 7 positions agree with TRBD1. The CDR3 sequence is 14 residues long. CDR1 is SGHRS and CDR2 is YFSETQ in the germline V gene. After removal of 4 bases from V and 7 bases from J, the junction contained 10 bases not matched to a gene.

The chain links TRBV15 to TRBJ1-5, with D possibly TRBD1 on 5 matching bases. Per germline, CDR1 LNHNV and CDR2 YYDKDF (reference sequence). The V gene lost 9 bases and the J gene lost 8 bases, with 17 bases spanning the gap. The CDR3 covers 13 residues. The CDR3 DNA reads as TGTGCCACTCACTTGATGGGGGACGAGCCCCAGCATTTT. Its protein is CATHLMGDEPQHF.

The chain carries TRBV14 and TRBJ1-3; D unclear. V dropped 1 base and J dropped 6 bases, with 1 base sitting between them. The CDR3 is 11 residues long. CDR1 SGHDN and CDR2 FVKESK come from the germline V gene. CDR3 amino acids: CASSQVNTIYF. DNA for the CDR3: TGTGCCAGCAGCCAAGTAAACACCATATATTTT.

Of note for this clone: The same CDR3 also results from other DNA sequences found in this sample. The chain uses TRBV19 and TRBJ1-5, with TRBD1 matching 7 bases. The CDR3 is 15 amino acids. The V gene end was trimmed by 3 bases and the J gene end by 2 bases; junction bases not matched to a gene: 4. Germline assignment: CDR1 LNHDA and CDR2 SQIVND (reference sequence). CDR3 in amino acids: CASSMRGQGNQPQHF. The CDR3 DNA reads TGTGCCAGTAGTATGAGAGGACAGGGCAATCAGCCCCAGCATTTT.

The genes are TRBV4-1 and TRBJ1-1; 7 bases are shared with TRBD1. Germline CDR1 reads MGHRA; CDR2 reads YSYEKL. J lost 6 bases, V lost 0 bases, and 7 bases had no gene match. The CDR3 sequence is 15 residues long. The CDR3 coding sequence is TGCGCCAGCAGCCAAGAGATACAGGGGTGGCCTGAAGCTTTCTTT. Amino acid sequence: CASSQEIQGWPEAFF.

For the CDR3, the DNA is TGTGCCAGCAGCGATGGACAGGGGAGTATAACTGAAGCTTTCTTT. Its translation: CASSDGQGSITEAFF. This rearrangement joins TRBV9 to TRBJ1-1; TRBD1 matches 9 bases. Germline CDR1 reads SGDLS; CDR2 reads YYNGEE. V gave up 3 bases and J gave up 5 bases; unmatched junction bases: 8. The CDR3 length is 15 residues.

The chain employs TRBV9 and TRBJ2-1, with 11 bases that match TRBD1. J lost 8 bases, V lost 4 bases, and 8 bases had no gene match. CDR3 size: 15 residues. Germline V gene sequence: CDR1 SGDLS, CDR2 YYNGEE. The CDR3 protein is CASSIGGTGGDEQFF. The CDR3 nucleotides read TGTGCCAGCAGCATAGGTGGGACAGGGGGAGATGAGCAGTTCTTC.

This clone was detected once. In nucleotides, the CDR3 is TGTGCCAGCAGCTTAGTTTACCGGGGGGGCTCACCCCTCCACTTT. Its protein product is CASSLVYRGGSPLHF. The chain combines TRBV7-8 with TRBJ1-6; possibly TRBD1 for D (6 bases). Trimming removed 1 base from V and 10 bases from J, with 14 bases in between. The CDR3 runs to 15 residues. Germline V gene data show CDR1 as SGHVS and CDR2 as FQNEAQ.

V is TRBV5-1 and J is TRBJ2-1; D is unclear. The V and J ends lost 0 bases and 8 bases respectively, with 6 bases between them. In germline, CDR1 is SGHRS, CDR2 YFSETQ. The CDR3 covers 12 residues. CDR3 in amino acids: CASSLGGYEQFF. CDR3 nucleotides: TGCGCCAGCAGCTTGGGGGGTTATGAGCAGTTCTTC.

The chain carries TRBV7-2 and TRBJ1-5; no definite D call. V gave up 2 bases and J gave up 9 bases, with 11 bases separating them. From germline, CDR1 is SGHTA and CDR2 FQGNSA. CDR3 length: 13 amino acids. The DNA of the CDR3 is TGTGCCAGCAGCTTAAGGGAATATAGGCCCCAGCATTTT. It translates to CASSLREYRPQHF.

The V gene is TRBV5-1, the J gene TRBJ1-2; D not certain. Germline-derived CDR1 and CDR2 are SGHRS and YFSETQ. CDR3 length: 13 residues. V dropped 4 bases and J dropped 4 bases, with 11 bases sitting between them. Here the CDR3 DNA reads TGCGCCAGCAGCCCGGACGTCACCTATGGCTACACCTTC. Protein product: CASSPDVTYGYTF.

This chain connects TRBV18 to TRBJ1-1, with 7 bases fitting TRBD1. The CDR3 has 18 residues. Losses at the gene ends were 2 bases for V and 3 bases for J; bases not matched to a gene: 15. Per the germline V gene, CDR1 is KGHSH and CDR2 is LQKENI. The CDR3 region has the DNA TGTGCCAGCTCACCAATAGGGGGCGGAGGAGTTGGAGACACTGAAGCTTTCTTT. This sequence encodes CASSPIGGGGVGDTEAFF. Full variable domain (rest looked up from reference TRBV18 and TRBJ1-1): NAGVMQNPRHLVRRRGQEARLRCSPMKGHSHVYWYRQLPEEGLKFMVYLQKENIIDESGMPKERFSAEFPKEGPSILRIQQVVRGDSAAYFCASSPIGGGGVGDTEAFFGQGTRLTVV.

This clone was seen only once. CDR3 sequence: CASSLRGQNYEQYF. The CDR3 nucleotides read TGCGCCAGCAGCTTGAGAGGACAGAATTACGAGCAGTACTTC. The rearrangement joins TRBV5-1 to TRBJ2-7; TRBD1 is a possible D gene (6 bases). Trimming shortened V by 1 base and J by 4 bases, and 12 bases separated the two germline ends. Germline-derived CDR1 and CDR2 are SGHRS and YFSETQ. The CDR3 covers 14 residues.

The V call is TRBV5-5, the J call TRBJ2-5; tentative D call: TRBD1 (6 bases). Trimming pared 1 base from V and 2 bases from J, leaving 12 bases between. Germline lookup yields CDR1 SGHKS and CDR2 YYEKEE (reference sequence). This CDR3 has 15 residues. Here the CDR3 reads CASSLIGGGQETQYF. The CDR3, as DNA: TGTGCCAGCAGCTTGATAGGGGGTGGTCAAGAGACCCAGTACTTC.

The chain employs TRBV19 and TRBJ1-1, with D unclear. V was shortened by 6 bases and J by 0 bases, with 11 bases between the two germline ends. There are 14 residues in the CDR3. The germline V gene encodes CDR1 LNHDA and CDR2 SQIVND (reference sequence). This CDR3 is CASSNREMNTEAFF. In nucleotides, the CDR3 is TGTGCCAGTAGCAACAGAGAGATGAACACTGAAGCTTTCTTT.

V usage is TRBV6-5 and J usage is TRBJ1-2; unclear D gene. This CDR3 is built from 15 residues. The V gene's germline CDR1 is MNHEY and CDR2 SVGAGI. Between the trimmed V and J ends, which lost 6 bases and 2 bases, there was a span of 16 bases. The CDR3, as DNA: TGTGCCAGCAGCCCCCCTGGTGGAGGGAACTATGGCTACACCTTC. Translating gives CASSPPGGGNYGYTF.

The chain combines TRBV29-1 with TRBJ1-4; 7 bases match TRBD1. Trimming removed 6 bases from V and 7 bases from J; junction bases left unmatched: 5. Germline loops: CDR1 SQVTM, CDR2 ANQGSEA. This CDR3 has 12 amino acids. CDR3 sequence reads: CSVRQGGEKLFF. The CDR3 DNA reads as TGCAGCGTCCGACAGGGAGGTGAAAAACTGTTTTTT.

The V call is TRBV6-5, the J call TRBJ2-2; tentatively, D is TRBD2 (5 bases). The CDR3 runs to 15 residues. Germline V gene lookup returns CDR1 MNHEY and CDR2 SVGAGI. V shed 6 bases and J shed 5 bases, with 16 bases lying between them. In DNA, the CDR3 is TGTGCCAGCAGACCGGGAAATTCACCGACCGGGGAGCTGTTTTTT. Its translation: CASRPGNSPTGELFF.

A note on this clone: Within the sample, other DNA sequences also encode this same CDR3. V is TRBV7-2 and J is TRBJ2-7; D not resolved. V was shortened by 0 bases and J by 2 bases, with 2 bases between the two germline ends. Germline CDR1 reads SGHTA; CDR2 reads FQGNSA. The CDR3 loop spans 12 amino acids. CDR3 DNA sequence: TGTGCCAGCAGCTTAGCACCCTACGAGCAGTACTTC. As protein: CASSLAPYEQYF. Full variable domain (missing parts from reference TRBV7-2 and TRBJ2-7): GAGVSQSPSNKVTEKGKDVELRCDPISGHTALYWYRQSLGQGLEFLIYFQGNSAPDKSGLPSDRFSAERTGGSVSTLTIQRTQQEDSAVYLCASSLAPYEQYFGPGTRLTVT.

The chain links TRBV19 to TRBJ2-1; 15 nucleotides agree with TRBD2. Germline V gives CDR1 LNHDA, CDR2 SQIVND (reference sequence). The trim removed 4 bases at V and 0 bases at J, leaving 4 bases unmatched. This CDR3 spans 18 amino acids. Here the CDR3 reads CASSTGLAGGSSYNEQFF. CDR3 sequence (DNA): TGTGCCAGTAGTACAGGACTAGCGGGGGGGAGCTCCTACAATGAGCAGTTCTTC.

The gene calls are TRBV5-1 and TRBJ1-4; D not resolved. Germline loops: CDR1 SGHRS, CDR2 YFSETQ. This CDR3 contains 14 residues. The V gene lost 3 bases and the J gene lost 7 bases, with 13 bases spanning the gap. The CDR3 sequence is CASSSWPAGEKLFF. CDR3 sequence (DNA): TGCGCCAGCAGCTCTTGGCCGGCTGGTGAAAAACTGTTTTTT. The full variable domain, with the rest looked up from reference TRBV5-1 and TRBJ1-4, is KAGVTQTPRYLIKTRGQQVTLSCSPISGHRSVSWYQQTPGQGLQFLFEYFSETQRNKGNFPGRFSGRQFSNSRSEMNVSTLELGDSALYLCASSSWPAGEKLFFGSGTQLSVL.

The chain employs TRBV11-2 and TRBJ2-6, with 7 nucleotides matching TRBD1. The CDR3 has 16 residues. Trimming took 5 bases from V and 4 from J; bases not matched to a gene: 8. From germline, CDR1 is SGHAT and CDR2 FQNNGV. CDR3: CASSIVQGTGANVLTF. CDR3 nucleotide sequence: TGTGCCAGCAGCATAGTACAGGGGACCGGGGCCAACGTCCTGACTTTC.

The rearrangement joins TRBV5-5 to TRBJ2-1, with 7 bases that match TRBD1. Trimming removed 1 base from V and 7 bases from J; junction bases left unmatched: 17. The CDR3 consists of 18 residues. Germline V gene data show CDR1 as SGHKS and CDR2 as YYEKEE (reference sequence). The CDR3 protein is CASSLKSGQNKQWNEQFF. CDR3 nucleotides: TGTGCCAGCAGCTTGAAGTCGGGACAGAATAAACAGTGGAATGAGCAGTTCTTC. Using reference TRBV5-5 and TRBJ2-1 for the parts outside the CDR3, the full variable domain is DAGVTQSPTHLIKTRGQQVTLRCSPISGHKSVSWYQQVLGQGPQFIFQYYEKEERGRGNFPDRFSARQFPNYSSELNVNALLLGDSALYLCASSLKSGQNKQWNEQFFGPGTRLTVL.

This clone was counted once. The rearrangement links TRBV24-1 to TRBJ2-7; D is uncertain. The CDR3 has 14 amino acids. The germline V gene encodes CDR1 KGHDR and CDR2 SFDVKD. Trimming removed 5 bases at V and 2 bases at J, with 12 bases between. CDR3 amino acids: CATSGVTPTYEQYF. CDR3 nucleotide sequence: TGTGCCACCAGTGGAGTGACACCTACCTACGAGCAGTACTTC.

This clone has only one observation. The rearrangement joins TRBV19 to TRBJ1-5, with TRBD1 identical over 8 bases. Germline-derived CDR1 and CDR2 are LNHDA and SQIVND (reference sequence). Trimming removed 8 bases from V and 5 bases from J; junction bases left unmatched: 2. The CDR3 runs 12 residues. The DNA for the CDR3 is TGTGCCAGTGGACAGGGATATCAGCCCCAGCATTTT. It specifies CASGQGYQPQHF.

The V gene is TRBV19, the J gene TRBJ1-1; 7 positions agree with TRBD1. The CDR3 is 16 amino acids. V lost 1 base and J lost 8; bases outside the gene matches: 13. Germline assignment: CDR1 LNHDA and CDR2 SQIVND (reference sequence). The CDR3 sequence: CASSIAYRGLGAEAFF. In nucleotides, the CDR3 is TGTGCCAGTAGTATAGCTTACAGGGGACTGGGAGCCGAAGCTTTCTTT.

V usage is TRBV29-1 and J usage is TRBJ1-2; TRBD1 might be the D (6 bases). V shed 7 bases and J shed 1 base, with 7 bases lying between them. The germline gives CDR1 SQVTM, CDR2 ANQGSEA. The CDR3 has 11 amino acids. The DNA for the CDR3 is TGCAGCGCAGGGGTTAACTATGGCTACACCTTC. As protein: CSAGVNYGYTF. The full variable domain, its missing parts supplied by reference TRBV29-1 and TRBJ1-2, is SAVISQKPSRDICQRGTSLTIQCQVDSQVTMMFWYRQQPGQSLTLIATANQGSEATYESGFVIDKFPISRPNLTFSTLTVSNMSPEDSSIYLCSAGVNYGYTFGSGTRLTVV.

The genes are TRBV7-2 and TRBJ2-7; 10 bases match TRBD2. Germline trimming cut 4 bases from V and 2 bases from J; bases unmatched to any gene: 2. The CDR3 is made up of 14 amino acids. CDR1 and CDR2 from the germline V gene are SGHTA and FQGNSA. DNA for the CDR3: TGTGCCAGCAGCTACACTAGCGGGGCCTACGAGCAGTACTTC. This encodes CASSYTSGAYEQYF.

V usage is TRBV3-1 (or the pseudogene TRBV3-2) and J usage is TRBJ2-3; D may correspond to TRBD1 or TRBD2 (5 bases each). The CDR3 totals 16 residues. V lost 4 bases, J lost 1 base, and 15 bases lay in between. Germline values: CDR1 LGHDT, CDR2 YNNKEL (reference sequence). The CDR3, as DNA: TGTGCCAGCAGCCCCGAGAGGGGTATACGCACAGATACGCAGTATTTT. Translating it yields CASSPERGIRTDTQYF.